What follows are 13 T cell receptor beta chains derived from one specimen sequenced in a study of blood T cells in healthy people across ages. Together with a sample-barcoded 5' primer, a J-beta primer mix was included in a second PCR lasting about 6 to 11 cycles. TCRdb itself ran the 5' RACE reads through MiXCR, one entry per CDR3 protein. This sample has 1.5 million to 2 million distinct CDR3 sequences; approximately 39% occur once, and the top ten carry 23%. Input material: blood. The receptors here all came from a human donor in good health.

The rearrangement joins TRBV6-5 to TRBJ2-5; 11 positions agree with TRBD2. The germline CDR1 and CDR2 sequences are MNHEY and SVGAGI. The CDR3 runs 17 residues. Trimming took 0 bases from V and 5 from J; bases not matched to a gene: 8. CDR3 sequence reads: CASSYSWVAGGLETQYF. CDR3 DNA sequence: TGTGCCAGCAGTTACTCGTGGGTAGCGGGGGGGCTGGAGACCCAGTACTTC.

The CDR3 nucleotides are TGTGCCAGCAGTTTTGACAGCCTCACTGCAACTAATGAAAAACTGTTTTTT. Translating it yields CASSFDSLTATNEKLFF. The V and J genes are TRBV6-4 and TRBJ1-4; D is possibly TRBD1 (5 bases). Trimming stripped 5 bases from V and 0 bases from J, with 16 bases between. Per the germline V gene, CDR1 is MRHNA and CDR2 is SNTAGT. The CDR3 loop spans 17 amino acids.

This clonotype came up a few times. DNA of the CDR3: TGTGCCAGCAGCTTAGCAGGGTTAGCGGGGGCGCAAGAGACCCAGTACTTC. It encodes CASSLAGLAGAQETQYF. This chain uses TRBV7-9 with TRBJ2-5; 9 bases map to TRBD2. CDR3 length equals 17 residues. CDR1 and CDR2 from the germline V gene are SEHNR and FQNEAQ (reference sequence). Losses at the gene ends were 0 bases for V and 2 bases for J; bases not matched to a gene: 7.

A few counts support this clonotype. The rearrangement joins TRBV20-1 to TRBJ2-1, with D hard to call. Trimming removed 0 bases at V and 9 bases at J, with 21 bases between. Germline lookup yields CDR1 DFQATT and CDR2 SNEGSKA (reference sequence). The CDR3 spans 16 residues. This CDR3 is CSARDQSSLKFFEQFF. In nucleotides, the CDR3 is TGCAGTGCTAGAGATCAAAGCTCGCTAAAATTCTTTGAGCAGTTCTTC.

This clonotype was seen a few times. This rearrangement joins TRBV6-5 to TRBJ1-1; maybe TRBD1 (5 bases). V shed 8 bases and J shed 2 bases, with 18 bases lying between them. This CDR3 is built from 15 residues. Germline CDR1 and CDR2: MNHEY and SVGAGI. CDR3 nucleotides: TGTGCCAGCGGGGGATGGGGGGAGATTAACACTGAAGCTTTCTTT. Its protein product is CASGGWGEINTEAFF.

This chain uses TRBV6-4 with TRBJ2-7, with 8 nucleotides matching TRBD1. Germline V lookup: CDR1 MRHNA, CDR2 SNTAGT. J lost 3 bases, V lost 8 bases, and 6 bases had no gene match. The CDR3 is made up of 13 amino acids. CDR3 sequence (DNA): TGTGCCAGCGCTAGAACAGGGGGCTACGAGCAGTACTTC. The encoded protein is CASARTGGYEQYF.

The rearrangement uses TRBV6-5 and TRBJ1-2; tentative D call: TRBD1 (5 bases). Germline CDR1 reads MNHEY; CDR2 reads SVGAGI. Trimming pared 9 bases from V and 6 bases from J, leaving 20 bases between. CDR3 length equals 14 residues. CDR3 DNA: TGTGCCAGTGTCCCCAACCCTGGGGGTCATGGCTACACCTTC. Protein sequence: CASVPNPGGHGYTF.

About this clonotype: The final CDR3 position lacks the conserved phenylalanine or tryptophan, pointing to a likely read error. CDR3 sequence reads: CSARINSGPSGPTKYNEQFV. The CDR3 coding sequence is TGCAGTGCTAGAATCAATTCTGGGCCCTCGGGGCCGACTAAATACAATGAGCAGTTCGTC. The J gene is TRBJ2-1, the V gene TRBV20-1; D possibly matches TRBD1 or TRBD2 (5 bases each). V was shortened by 2 bases and J by 4 bases, with 30 bases between the two germline ends. CDR3 size: 20 residues. The germline V gene has CDR1 DFQATT and CDR2 SNEGSKA (reference sequence).

The table lists this clonotype with a few counts. The V call is TRBV7-9, the J call TRBJ2-4; TRBD1 matches 8 bases. The CDR3 is 16 residues long. V trimming: 0 bases; J trimming: 7 bases; junction bases outside the gene matches: 8. Per germline, CDR1 SEHNR and CDR2 FQNEAQ (reference sequence). Written as DNA, the CDR3 is TGTGCCAGCAGCTTAGCGAGGCAGGGGGCAAGGAACATTCAGTACTTC. It yields the protein CASSLARQGARNIQYF.

This clonotype has a handful of counts. The chain employs TRBV6-5 and TRBJ2-3; D assignment may be TRBD1 or TRBD2 (6 bases each). The germline V gene has CDR1 MNHEY and CDR2 SVGAGI. The CDR3 is made up of 17 amino acids. Trimming cost V 0 bases and J 2 bases, with 15 bases left between them. Here the CDR3 reads CASSYSPGARDTDTQYF. CDR3 in DNA: TGTGCCAGCAGTTACTCGCCGGGGGCCCGTGACACAGATACGCAGTATTTT.

This clonotype showed up just a few times. At one of its ends the junction is not consistent with the germline gene, which may arise from a read error. The chain carries TRBV20-1 and TRBJ2-3; D possibly corresponds to TRBD2 (7 bases). Germline V lookup: CDR1 DFQATT, CDR2 SNEGSKA (reference sequence). This CDR3 is 16 amino acids long. CDR3 protein: CSAQGGGTLLSDPQDF. In DNA form, the CDR3 reads TGCAGTGCTCAAGGCGGGGGCACCCTCCTTTCAGATCCGCAGGATTTT.

About this clonotype itself: A read error may account for a junction end that differs from germline. This chain links TRBV4-3 with TRBJ2-7, with TRBD2 as a possible D gene (5 bases). Germline values: CDR1 LGHNA, CDR2 YSLEER. This CDR3 is built from 16 residues. The CDR3 DNA follows: TGCGTCAGCAGCCAAGATCCGGCGGGCCCGCTCTACGAGCAGTACTTC. Its protein is CVSSQDPAGPLYEQYF.

The CDR3 sequence: CASSPRNANTGELFF. DNA for the CDR3: TGTGCCAGCAGTCCCAGGAACGCGAACACCGGGGAGCTGTTTTTT. The chain has TRBV12-3 or TRBV12-4 and TRBJ2-2; no clear D. The CDR3 covers 15 residues. V gave up 5 bases and J gave up 0 bases, with 10 bases separating them.